This TCR beta chain is drawn from a study of T cells in Graves' hyperthyroidism and ophthalmopathy (dated 2019 in TCRdb). About the full investigation: Peripheral blood samples were taken at the time of initial diagnosis, prior to any treatment. To identify TCR V-J signatures that set the groups apart, the researchers used a discovery cohort of about a hundred patients, made up of 43 with Graves' ophthalmopathy and 55 to 65 with stable Graves' hyperthyroidism. Whether ophthalmopathy could be predicted prospectively was tested in an independent validation cohort made up of about 18 hyperthyroidism patients plus 17 patients who later progressed to ophthalmopathy. The 80 to 100 discovery patients were randomly divided into training and test sets at a 7:3 ratio. In addition, the study compared T-cell repertoires in thyroid tissue and in blood from roughly six Graves' hyperthyroidism patients. Once sampling was done, hyperthyroidism patients were given methimazole at a starting dose of 30 mg daily, whereas ophthalmopathy patients were given high-dose intravenous methylprednisolone. According to the paper, TCR Vbeta CDR3 sequencing was carried out on 135 peripheral blood samples, which came from more than 40 ophthalmopathy, about 75 hyperthyroidism and some 17 progressor patients.

The TCR beta CDR3 regions were amplified from RNA transcripts. The first round of RT-PCR for the TCR CDR3 was performed with the HTBI primer set and the Qiagen OneStep RT-PCR kit. The libraries were constructed in a second round of multiplex PCR and then size-selected and purified. Libraries were sequenced paired-end with 100 bp reads on an Illumina HiSeq2000. In the authors' own workflow: SOAPnuke was used to process the raw data, throwing out any read that contained adapters or uncalled bases, had a mean Phred below 15, or lacked an exact constant-primer or identifier match. COPE v1.2.5 was used to merge high-quality paired reads, and clonotypes were defined as unique nucleotide sequences. Clonotypes were aligned to IMGT TRBV, TRBD and TRBJ reference segments using MiTCR v1.1. Analysis was restricted to V-J combinations with a frequency above 0.0001, which covered roughly 99% of repertoires. A TCS score was defined as the ratio of F50 (clonal expansion) to E x V (chaos), with BLOSUM62-based TCRdist applied between CDR3 peptides within each V-J. Welch's t-statistics and random forest reduced 514 V-J features to 13, which were used in a naive Bayes classifier (R e1071). TCRdb reprocessing: public reads trimmed at Q25 with fastp, clones called with MiXCR, in-frame beta chains kept. Each record represents a unique CDR3 protein, reported with the most common genes and DNA among its rows. TCRdb assigned the V and J calls; the authors' analysis was not used. The sample table contains some 550,000 distinct CDR3 sequences; only one count was recorded for around 15% of them. The ten largest clones represent around 3.5% of the sample.

Ophthalmopathy patients had moderately to severely active disease, with a Clinical Activity Score of 3 or more, a NOSPECS grade of 4 or more, and a disease duration of less than 3 months. Exclusion was applied to patients with uncontrolled infections, other autoimmune diseases, pregnancy or lactation. Clinical symptoms, serum thyroxine and TRAb, thyroid ultrasound, and orbital computed tomography formed the basis for the diagnoses. PBMCs were isolated from about 10 ml of fresh peripheral blood by Ficoll-Paque density gradient centrifugation. Total RNA was extracted using Trizol reagent, and RNA quality was assessed on an Agilent 2100 Bioanalyzer. This clonotype was recorded many times. Its recognized antigen is unknown. No much larger clone exists at a distance of one base, and base qualities are not known. The junction carries 14 bases between V and J, which are trimmed by 5 bases and 4 bases respectively. Counted from cysteine to phenylalanine, this CDR3 has 15 amino acids. The retained sequence is limited to the CDR3, 45 bases, with the frame set at the first base.

On the study overall, not on this receptor specifically: No statistical method was used to set the sample size in advance, and investigators knew the group allocation. In cross-validation, a model built on a 13 V-J signature told ophthalmopathy apart from stable hyperthyroidism with approximately 90% sensitivity and about 81% specificity, and in testing the same model reached 80%/75%. Most expanded thyroid clonotypes (frequency above 0.001) were also detected in blood, a finding suggesting that blood repertoires may reflect thyroid immune responses. In validation, the model predicted progression to ophthalmopathy a median of roughly six months before onset, with 70% to 71% sensitivity and 72.22% specificity.

The chain joins TRBV12-3 or TRBV12-4 to TRBJ2-2; the D gene is possibly TRBD1 or TRBD2, each agreeing over 6 bases. This receptor was obtained from a woman in her forties with Graves' ophthalmopathy. The source material was blood. The nucleotide sequence reads as follows: TGTGCCAGCAGTCCTGGGGGGCGGGGCACCGGGGAGCTGTTTTTT. The resulting protein is CASSPGGRGTGELFF.